A selection of T cell receptor beta chains follows, all from one sample in a study of CXCR3-negative and CXCR3-positive naive CD8 T cells. Each CDR3 protein gets one entry in TCRdb, which reprocessed the 5' RACE reads and gives no DNA. The sample holds 35,000 to 45,000 distinct CDR3 sequences. The sample consisted of naive CXCR3- CD8+ T cells from blood. The receptors here all came from a human donor in good health. Some clones in this sample may be carry-over from other donors' samples. Both conserved end residues are part of each CDR3. Clone sizes are given selectively: once, few, many, or a class where the clone is expanded.

j_gene: TRBJ1-1; v_gene: TRBV2; abundance: NA; CDR3aa: CASSEDTQNTEAFF
j_gene: TRBJ1-1; v_gene: TRBV6-1; abundance: NA; CDR3aa: CASSEDTGGNTEAFF
j_gene: TRBJ2-1; v_gene: TRBV20-1; abundance: NA; CDR3aa: CSARSGNEQFF
j_gene: TRBJ1-6; v_gene: TRBV7-2; abundance: NA; CDR3aa: CASSFLGAVPRSLHF
j_gene: TRBJ1-2; v_gene: TRBV20-1; abundance: NA; CDR3aa: CSARGDRVTHLGLGYTF
j_gene: TRBJ2-3; v_gene: TRBV6-5; abundance: NA; CDR3aa: CASRPPWPLSRETSTDTQYF
j_gene: TRBJ1-1; v_gene: TRBV6-5; abundance: NA; CDR3aa: CASSYGTLNTEAFF
j_gene: TRBJ2-1; v_gene: TRBV6-2/TRBV6-3; abundance: NA; CDR3aa: CASSYSGRSSYNEQFF
j_gene: TRBJ2-7; v_gene: TRBV20-1; abundance: NA; CDR3aa: CSANDPGLHTYEQYF
j_gene: TRBJ2-7; v_gene: TRBV7-3; abundance: NA; CDR3aa: CASSPTDAYEQYF
j_gene: TRBJ2-1; v_gene: TRBV29-1; abundance: NA; CDR3aa: CSVDGGVNEQFF
j_gene: TRBJ2-1; v_gene: TRBV6-2/TRBV6-3; abundance: NA; CDR3aa: CASRNAGGSPSYNEQFF
j_gene: TRBJ2-7; v_gene: TRBV7-6; abundance: medium-sized; CDR3aa: CASSPTGYEQYF
j_gene: TRBJ1-4; v_gene: TRBV14; abundance: NA; CDR3aa: CASSQDRGAWLDEKLFF
j_gene: TRBJ2-7; v_gene: TRBV4-3; abundance: NA; CDR3aa: CASRLDRSSYEQYF
j_gene: TRBJ2-1; v_gene: TRBV6-6; abundance: medium-sized; CDR3aa: CASSLAREQFF
j_gene: TRBJ2-1; v_gene: TRBV6-4; abundance: NA; CDR3aa: CASSPTQGGNEQFF
j_gene: TRBJ2-1; v_gene: TRBV7-9; abundance: NA; CDR3aa: CASSSTGTGNNEQFF
j_gene: TRBJ2-7; v_gene: TRBV27; abundance: NA; CDR3aa: CASGQHSYEQYF
j_gene: TRBJ2-3; v_gene: TRBV14; abundance: NA; CDR3aa: CASSQEGTGYLDTQYF
j_gene: TRBJ1-1; v_gene: TRBV6-2/TRBV6-3; abundance: NA; CDR3aa: CASRDGVDEAFF
j_gene: TRBJ1-5; v_gene: TRBV12-3/TRBV12-4; abundance: NA; CDR3aa: CASTLTGSNQPQHF
j_gene: TRBJ2-7; v_gene: TRBV5-1; abundance: NA; CDR3aa: CASSLTGTSAWTIYEQYF
j_gene: TRBJ2-3; v_gene: TRBV6-1; abundance: NA; CDR3aa: CASNGGDTQYF
j_gene: TRBJ2-7; v_gene: TRBV20-1; abundance: NA; CDR3aa: CSAVPSIAYEQYF
j_gene: TRBJ2-3; v_gene: TRBV4-2; abundance: NA; CDR3aa: CASSQDSRPASTDTQYF
j_gene: TRBJ1-1; v_gene: TRBV7-3; abundance: NA; CDR3aa: CASEEGEVTEAFF
j_gene: TRBJ2-2; v_gene: TRBV7-3; abundance: NA; CDR3aa: CASSLGVGTGELFF
j_gene: TRBJ2-3; v_gene: TRBV28; abundance: NA; CDR3aa: CASSWGDDRLAGGTDTQYF
j_gene: TRBJ1-5; v_gene: TRBV14; abundance: NA; CDR3aa: CASSQGVYEPQHF
j_gene: TRBJ2-3; v_gene: TRBV27; abundance: NA; CDR3aa: CASRFQDTQYF
j_gene: TRBJ1-6; v_gene: TRBV14; abundance: NA; CDR3aa: CASSQGKTDNSPLHF
j_gene: TRBJ2-7; v_gene: TRBV3-1; abundance: NA; CDR3aa: CASSQEEAAYEQYF
j_gene: TRBJ2-1; v_gene: TRBV4-1; abundance: NA; CDR3aa: CASSQDPGTGGNEQFF
j_gene: TRBJ2-7; v_gene: TRBV5-1; abundance: NA; CDR3aa: CASSSAPGDNYEQYF
j_gene: TRBJ1-2; v_gene: TRBV23-1; abundance: NA; CDR3aa: CASSQTESYGYTF
j_gene: TRBJ2-1; v_gene: TRBV29-1; abundance: NA; CDR3aa: CSVEVVTSGSNEQFF
j_gene: TRBJ2-7; v_gene: TRBV20-1; abundance: NA; CDR3aa: CSARLLAGSYEQYF
j_gene: TRBJ2-3; v_gene: TRBV5-6; abundance: NA; CDR3aa: CASSFEGDRADTQYF
j_gene: TRBJ1-1; v_gene: TRBV7-2; abundance: NA; CDR3aa: CASSFSRDSSTEAFF
j_gene: TRBJ1-1; v_gene: TRBV6-1; abundance: NA; CDR3aa: CATLGTDTEAFF
j_gene: TRBJ2-1; v_gene: TRBV14; abundance: NA; CDR3aa: CASTQGGTVGLYNEQFF
j_gene: TRBJ2-1; v_gene: TRBV5-1; abundance: NA; CDR3aa: CASSPGTSGRFEQFF
j_gene: TRBJ2-1; v_gene: TRBV7-9; abundance: NA; CDR3aa: CASSPGFSSYNEQFF
j_gene: TRBJ2-1; v_gene: TRBV24-1; abundance: NA; CDR3aa: CATSGTSGGLYNEQFF
j_gene: TRBJ1-6; v_gene: TRBV7-6; abundance: NA; CDR3aa: CASSPPQEGVLHF
j_gene: TRBJ1-1; v_gene: TRBV5-1; abundance: NA; CDR3aa: CASSGGDRTPNTEAFF
j_gene: TRBJ2-1; v_gene: TRBV7-9; abundance: NA; CDR3aa: CASSFSAGLHNEQFF
j_gene: TRBJ2-7; v_gene: TRBV14; abundance: NA; CDR3aa: CASSPIGAHATYF
j_gene: TRBJ2-1; v_gene: TRBV7-7; abundance: NA; CDR3aa: CASSGGDRHNEQFF
j_gene: TRBJ2-3; v_gene: TRBV28; abundance: NA; CDR3aa: CASSFDGPSSTDTQYF
j_gene: TRBJ2-1; v_gene: TRBV7-2; abundance: NA; CDR3aa: CASSFSGGVGEQFF
j_gene: TRBJ1-5; v_gene: TRBV28; abundance: NA; CDR3aa: CASSLSIQGQPQHF
j_gene: TRBJ1-1; v_gene: TRBV6-2/TRBV6-3; abundance: NA; CDR3aa: CASSYSKRGTEAFF